Sequencing of this T cell receptor (beta chain) was carried out in a study of vaccination and CD4 T cells after COVID-19. About the study: Convalescent cases consisted of six males and four females, of whom two were Hispanic.

Treatment in this sample: roughly ten-day PBMC culture with coronavirus spike peptide pools or control peptides (ViraFEST assay). Those CD4+ T cells from the unexposed donor predate the COVID-19 pandemic (2011-2018). Four cold-coronavirus spikes and SARS-CoV-2 S/N were the probes applied, cells permitting, to CD4+ T cells from unexposed donors. Study results and caveats: Median SARS-CoV-2-reactive clonotype numbers rose nonsignificantly, about 20 to 38.

V was pared by 1 base and J by 2 bases, with 11 bases between. The germline V gene has CDR1 LNHNV and CDR2 YYDKDF (reference sequence). This CDR3 spans 15 amino acids. On this clonotype: Its antigen is undetermined.

Sequencing of the DNA from cultured CD4+ T cells was carried out with the Oncomine TCR Beta short-read assay. DNA came from CD4+ T cells after culture. TCRdb fed the PCR reads into MiXCR, producing one record per CDR3 protein. In the table there are thousands of distinct CDR3 sequences, roughly 31% of which are singletons. Material: CD4+ T cells from blood, cultured in vitro. This clonotype was obtained from a human donor in good health. The chain recombines TRBV15 with TRBJ2-5; maybe TRBD1 (7 bases). The CDR3 sequence is CATSRGGTVQETQYF. CDR3 sequence (DNA): TGTGCCACCAGCAGAGGCGGGACAGTTCAAGAGACCCAGTACTTC.